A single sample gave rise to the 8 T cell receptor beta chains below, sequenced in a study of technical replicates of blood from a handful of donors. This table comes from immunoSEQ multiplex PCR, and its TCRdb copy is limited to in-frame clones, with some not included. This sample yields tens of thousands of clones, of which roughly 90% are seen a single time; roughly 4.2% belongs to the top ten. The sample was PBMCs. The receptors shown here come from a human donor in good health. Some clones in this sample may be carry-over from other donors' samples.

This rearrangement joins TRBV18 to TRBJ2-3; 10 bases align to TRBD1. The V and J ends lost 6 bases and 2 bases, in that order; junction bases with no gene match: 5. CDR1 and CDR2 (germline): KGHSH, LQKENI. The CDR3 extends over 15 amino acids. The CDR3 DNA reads TGTGCCAGCTCCCTAGGGACAGGGGCCACAGATACGCAGTATTTT. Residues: CASSLGTGATDTQYF.

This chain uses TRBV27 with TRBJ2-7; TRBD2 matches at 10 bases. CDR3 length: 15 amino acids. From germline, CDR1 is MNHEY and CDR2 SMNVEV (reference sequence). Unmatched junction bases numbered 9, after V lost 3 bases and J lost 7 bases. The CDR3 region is CASSFSLAGVNEQYF. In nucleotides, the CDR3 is TGTGCCAGCAGTTTTTCTCTAGCGGGAGTAAATGAGCAGTACTTC.

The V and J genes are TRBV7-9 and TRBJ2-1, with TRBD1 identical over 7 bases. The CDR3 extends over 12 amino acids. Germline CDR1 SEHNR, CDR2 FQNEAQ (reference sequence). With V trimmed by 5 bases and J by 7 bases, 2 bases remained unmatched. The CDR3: CASSGRGNEQFF. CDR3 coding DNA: TGTGCCAGCAGCGGCAGGGGGAATGAGCAGTTCTTC.

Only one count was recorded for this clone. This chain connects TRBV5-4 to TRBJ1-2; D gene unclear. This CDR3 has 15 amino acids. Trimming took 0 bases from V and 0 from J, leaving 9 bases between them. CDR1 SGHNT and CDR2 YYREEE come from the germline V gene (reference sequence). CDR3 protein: CASSLGSYSNYGYTF. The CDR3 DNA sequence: TGTGCCAGCAGCTTGGGTAGTTACTCTAACTATGGCTACACCTTC. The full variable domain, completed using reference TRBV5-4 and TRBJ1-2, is ETGVTQSPTHLIKTRGQQVTLRCSSQSGHNTVSWYQQALGQGPQFIFQYYREEENGRGNFPPRFSGLQFPNYSSELNVNALELDDSALYLCASSLGSYSNYGYTFGSGTRLTVV.

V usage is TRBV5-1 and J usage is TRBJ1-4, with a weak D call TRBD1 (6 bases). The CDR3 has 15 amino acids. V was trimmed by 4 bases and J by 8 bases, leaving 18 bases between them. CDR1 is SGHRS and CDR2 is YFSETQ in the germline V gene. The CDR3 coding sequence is TGCGCCAGCAGCCTCGACCTTCGAAGGGGGGAAAAACTGTTTTTT. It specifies CASSLDLRRGEKLFF.

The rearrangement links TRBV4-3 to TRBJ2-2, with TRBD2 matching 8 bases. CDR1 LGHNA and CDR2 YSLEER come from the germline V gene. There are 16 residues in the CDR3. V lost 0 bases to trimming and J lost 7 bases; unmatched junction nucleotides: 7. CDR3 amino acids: CASSQEVGRAFGELFF. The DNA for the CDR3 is TGCGCCAGCAGCCAAGAGGTCGGGAGGGCCTTCGGGGAGCTGTTTTTT.

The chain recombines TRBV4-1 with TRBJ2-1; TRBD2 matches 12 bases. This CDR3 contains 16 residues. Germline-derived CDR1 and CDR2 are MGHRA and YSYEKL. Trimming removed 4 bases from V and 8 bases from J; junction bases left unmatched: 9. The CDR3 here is CASSPASSGGGYEQFF. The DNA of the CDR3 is TGCGCCAGCAGCCCGGCCTCTAGCGGGGGGGGCTATGAGCAGTTCTTC.

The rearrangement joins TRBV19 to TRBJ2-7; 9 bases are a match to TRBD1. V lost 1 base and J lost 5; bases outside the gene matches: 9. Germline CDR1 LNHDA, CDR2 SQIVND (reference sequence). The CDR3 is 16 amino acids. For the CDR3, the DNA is TGTGCCAGTAGTATAGGAGGTGGGACAGGGTTGCACGAGCAGTACTTC. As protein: CASSIGGGTGLHEQYF.